In this sample, the clone carrying this TCR beta chain turned up once. Its target is not known. These data are taken from a study of post-analysis software for immune sequencing data. Germline V gene lookup returns CDR1 SQVTM and CDR2 ANQGSEA. The CDR3 loop spans 14 amino acids. Trimming removed 3 bases from V and 1 base from J; junction bases left unmatched: 3. The TCR beta cDNA libraries contained unique molecular identifiers. One entry per CDR3 protein, called by TCRdb with MiXCR from the PCR reads. The profile shows roughly 730,000 distinct CDR3 sequences, roughly 29% of them singletons. Study outcomes and limitations: Normalized Chao1 diversity in multiple sclerosis patients fell significantly below that of controls. Among a handful of TRBV segments more frequent in patients than controls were TRBV5-6, TRBV5-1 and TRBV20-1.

This sequence was found in a girl aged 10 to 17 with multiple sclerosis. The rearrangement uses TRBV29-1 and TRBJ2-7, with 10 bases that match TRBD1. Source material: blood. CDR3 DNA sequence: TGCAGCGTTGAGGGACAGGGGACGTCCTACGAGCAGTACTTC. Amino acid sequence: CSVEGQGTSYEQYF.